The 2 T cell receptor beta chains listed next were all sequenced from one sample in a study of cytomegalovirus exposure and HLA in healthy donors. Primers: 60 Vbeta forward and 13 Jbeta reverse. Generated by immunoSEQ multiplex PCR, the TCRdb table keeps only in-frame clones and is missing some. In the table there are fewer than 250,000 clones, roughly 77% of which are singletons. What was sequenced was PBMCs. All receptors derive from a man younger than 45 in good health and CMV-seropositive.

The rearrangement links TRBV7-2 to TRBJ2-7; the match to TRBD2 covers 10 bases. J gave up 2 bases and V 0 bases, and 1 base lay outside the gene matches. The length of the CDR3 is 15 residues. CDR1 and CDR2 from the germline V gene are SGHTA and FQGNSA. The CDR3 loop is CASSLALAGPYEQYF. DNA of the CDR3: TGTGCCAGCAGCTTAGCACTAGCGGGGCCCTACGAGCAGTACTTC.

The genes are TRBV7-8 and TRBJ1-5, with 8 bases lining up with TRBD1. The CDR3 consists of 14 residues. Germline loops: CDR1 SGHVS, CDR2 FQNEAQ. V lost 3 bases to trimming and J lost 6 bases; unmatched junction nucleotides: 4. The CDR3: CASSLTGEGQPQHF. Written as DNA, the CDR3 is TGTGCCAGCAGCTTGACAGGGGAAGGTCAGCCCCAGCATTTT.